This is a list of T cell receptor beta chains from one sample in a study of read filtering for tumor transcriptome and immune sequencing. One entry per CDR3 protein results from TCRdb running MiXCR on the reads. The sample lists 60,000 to 80,000 distinct CDR3 sequences; over 11% were seen once. Sequenced sample: a population of CD138-negative cells sorted from bone marrow. The receptor source for this set is a donor over 35 with multiple myeloma. Each CDR3 is given with its conserved first and last residue. D genes are given only for firm matches. Only some rows state a clone size, as once, few, many or a class for expanded clones.

j_call clone_size d_call v_call cdr3_aa cdr3_nt
TRBJ1-1 few TRBD1 TRBV6-2/TRBV6-3 CASSLQGAGAGTEAFF TGTGCCAGCAGTTTACAGGGGGCTGGTGCGGGCACTGAAGCTTTCTTT
TRBJ2-5 NA NA TRBV19 CASSSRTPGETQYF TGTGCCAGTAGTTCCCGGACCCCAGGAGAGACCCAGTACTTC
TRBJ2-1 many NA TRBV28 CASNSPLINPSTSYNEQFF TGTGCCAGCAATTCCCCCCTCATCAACCCTAGTACATCCTACAATGAGCAGTTCTTC
TRBJ1-1 many NA TRBV29-1 CSGAIRANTEAFF TGCAGCGGGGCTATACGGGCGAACACTGAAGCTTTCTTT
TRBJ2-3 many NA TRBV5-1 CASSLSFGDTQYF TGCGCCAGCAGCTTGTCGTTTGGAGATACGCAGTATTTT
TRBJ2-3 many NA TRBV21-1 CASSKVEGGSTDTQYF TGTGCCAGCAGCAAAGTGGAGGGAGGGAGCACAGATACGCAGTATTTT
TRBJ2-1 many NA TRBV11-3 CASSLKGQGLPRQFF TGTGCCAGCAGCTTGAAGGGCCAGGGGCTGCCGAGGCAGTTCTTC
TRBJ1-1 few NA TRBV5-1 CASRQGQANTEAFF TGCGCCAGCAGGCAAGGGCAGGCGAACACTGAAGCTTTCTTT
TRBJ2-1 many NA TRBV30 CAWSVRGSEQFF TGTGCCTGGAGTGTAAGAGGTTCTGAGCAGTTCTTC
TRBJ1-1 many NA TRBV7-3 CASSLMMNTEAFF TGTGCCAGCAGCTTAATGATGAACACTGAAGCTTTCTTT
TRBJ1-4 many NA TRBV29-1 CSASPDSSEKLFF TGCAGCGCGAGCCCGGACAGTAGTGAAAAACTGTTTTTT
TRBJ2-2 NA NA TRBV7-8 CASSLETRQTGELFF TGTGCCAGCAGCCTCGAGACTAGGCAAACCGGGGAGCTGTTTTTT
TRBJ2-2 many TRBD1 TRBV29-1 CSVEGQGPNTGELFF TGCAGCGTTGAGGGACAGGGGCCTAACACCGGGGAGCTGTTTTTT
TRBJ2-7 many TRBD1 TRBV28 CASSLDRGQPLEQYF TGTGCCAGCAGTTTGGACAGGGGGCAGCCCCTCGAGCAGTACTTC
TRBJ1-1 many NA TRBV11-3 CASSFQQNTEAFF TGTGCCAGCAGCTTCCAGCAGAACACTGAAGCTTTCTTT
TRBJ2-1 many TRBD2 TRBV12-3/TRBV12-4 CASISPETSGRAGEQFF TGTGCCAGCATATCCCCCGAGACTAGCGGGAGGGCGGGTGAGCAGTTCTTC
TRBJ2-7 many NA TRBV4-3 CASSQDRWQGIHEQYF TGCGCCAGCAGCCAAGATCGGTGGCAGGGGATCCACGAGCAGTACTTC
TRBJ2-7 many TRBD1 TRBV6-1 CASRGRQGGYYEQYF TGTGCCAGCAGGGGCCGACAGGGGGGATACTACGAGCAGTACTTC
TRBJ2-4 NA TRBD1 TRBV7-2 CASQKQGEPNIRYF TGTGCCAGCCAAAAACAGGGGGAACCAAACATTCGGTACTTC
TRBJ2-5 many NA TRBV29-1 CSVAQSLQETQYF TGCAGCGTCGCACAGAGCCTCCAAGAGACCCAGTACTTC
TRBJ1-2 few NA TRBV30 CAWSETPYRGYTF TGTGCCTGGAGTGAGACGCCCTATCGGGGCTACACCTTC
TRBJ2-1 many TRBD2 TRBV6-1 CASIGASSGPNEQFF TGTGCCAGCATAGGGGCATCTAGCGGCCCCAATGAGCAGTTCTTC
TRBJ2-1 many NA TRBV7-9 CASSPSRSQYNEQFF TGTGCCAGCAGCCCTAGTAGATCGCAGTACAATGAGCAGTTCTTC
TRBJ2-6 many NA TRBV6-6 CASSYSSSSGANVLTF TGTGCCAGCAGTTACTCGAGCAGCTCTGGGGCCAACGTCCTGACTTTC
TRBJ2-3 NA NA TRBV7-9 CASSLAGRSTDTQYF TGTGCCAGCAGCTTAGCGGGCCGTAGCACAGATACGCAGTATTTT
TRBJ2-6 many NA TRBV7-8 CASSLYGASPLAANVLTF TGTGCCAGCAGCTTATACGGGGCCAGCCCTCTGGCGGCCAACGTCCTGACTTTC
TRBJ2-1 many NA TRBV6-2/TRBV6-3 CASSGGAYNEQFF TGTGCCAGCAGCGGGGGCGCGTACAATGAGCAGTTCTTC
TRBJ1-5 many NA TRBV5-1 CASSLGLRDQPQHF TGCGCCAGCAGCTTGGGATTAAGGGATCAGCCCCAGCATTTT
TRBJ2-7 many TRBD1 TRBV7-9 CAGQDGTAYEQYF TGTGCCGGACAAGATGGGACAGCCTACGAGCAGTACTTC
TRBJ1-5 NA TRBD1 TRBV15 CATSGAGQPSNQPQHF TGTGCCACCAGCGGCGCGGGACAGCCTTCCAATCAGCCCCAGCATTTT
TRBJ1-2 many NA TRBV20-1 CSAPGHPSSYGYTF TGCAGTGCGCCGGGACACCCTTCATCCTATGGCTACACCTTC
TRBJ2-1 many NA TRBV20-1 CSAKHRVDEQFF TGCAGTGCTAAACACAGGGTCGATGAGCAGTTCTTC
TRBJ2-2 NA NA TRBV20-1 CSASGSNTGELFF TGCAGTGCTAGCGGGAGCAACACCGGGGAGCTGTTTTTT
TRBJ1-5 NA NA TRBV12-5 CASGLVLGTEYSNQPQHF TGTGCTAGTGGTTTGGTACTTGGGACCGAATATAGCAATCAGCCCCAGCATTTT
TRBJ1-4 many NA TRBV6-5 CASSYSNRVGNEKRFF TGTGCCAGCAGTTACTCTAACAGGGTGGGGAATGAAAAACGGTTTTTT
TRBJ2-7 few NA TRBV2 CASRSGSMQYF TGTGCCAGCAGATCAGGGTCTATGCAGTACTTC
TRBJ1-1 NA NA TRBV12-3/TRBV12-4 CASSATQRSEALF TGTGCCAGCAGTGCTACACAGAGAAGTGAAGCTCTCTTT
TRBJ2-1 many NA TRBV7-2 CASSLGLGRDQGSYNEQFF TGTGCCAGCAGCTTAGGTTTAGGGCGGGACCAGGGCTCCTACAATGAGCAGTTCTTC
TRBJ2-1 many TRBD2 TRBV20-1 CSASGLAGYNEQFF TGCAGTGCTAGTGGCCTAGCGGGATACAATGAGCAGTTCTTC
TRBJ2-1 few NA TRBV11-1 CASSLNPGRYQYNEQFF TGTGCCAGCAGCTTAAATCCGGGGCGGTACCAGTACAATGAGCAGTTCTTC
TRBJ1-4 many NA TRBV5-1 CASSLSGEKLFF TGCGCCAGCAGCTTAAGCGGTGAAAAACTGTTTTTT
TRBJ2-3 NA NA TRBV21-1 CASSKEGSRDRTDTQYF TGTGCCAGCAGCAAAGAGGGGTCGCGGGACCGCACAGATACGCAGTATTTT
TRBJ2-3 many TRBD1 TRBV18 CASSQRQGQADTQYF TGTGCCAGCTCCCAACGACAGGGCCAAGCAGATACGCAGTATTTT
TRBJ2-5 many NA TRBV6-1 CASSEPSGSKTQYF TGTGCCAGCAGTGAACCTAGTGGGAGTAAGACCCAGTACTTC
TRBJ1-1 many TRBD1 TRBV7-9 CASSLRQGVDTEAFF TGTGCCAGCAGCTTAAGACAGGGGGTAGACACTGAAGCTTTCTTT
TRBJ2-1 many NA TRBV15 CATSRQVFEGYNEQFF TGTGCCACCAGCAGACAGGTCTTTGAGGGGTACAATGAGCAGTTCTTC
TRBJ1-2 few NA TRBV29-1 CSVERGGGYNGYTF TGCAGCGTTGAAAGGGGGGGCGGCTACAATGGCTACACCTTC